One sample yielded the 13 T cell receptor beta chains listed below, sequenced in a study of T cell repertoires in ileal Crohn's disease. Time point reported: neoterminal ileum biopsy at postoperative endoscopy, about 6 months after surgery. Sequenced by immunoSEQ multiplex PCR; TCRdb stores in-frame clones only, minus some. This sample has about 62,000 clones, with 85% to 90% found just once. The sequenced sample was ileal tissue. Receptors originate from an adult with Crohn's disease.

This clone has only one observation. The chain carries TRBV18 and TRBJ2-6; tentatively, D is TRBD2 (5 bases). From germline, CDR1 is KGHSH and CDR2 LQKENI. V lost 11 bases to trimming and J lost 0 bases, with 11 bases between them. This CDR3 comprises 14 residues. The CDR3 here is CASGRDSGANVLTF. The CDR3 region has the DNA TGTGCCTCCGGTCGGGACTCTGGGGCCAACGTCCTGACTTTC.

The rearrangement joins TRBV27 to TRBJ2-2; D remains unclear. Trimming shortened V by 7 bases and J by 0 bases, and 15 bases separated the two germline ends. The length of the CDR3 is 16 residues. CDR1 MNHEY and CDR2 SMNVEV come from the germline V gene (reference sequence). For the CDR3, the DNA is TGTGCCAGCATCTTGTGGCAGGAACCGAACACCGGGGAGCTGTTTTTT. Translation gives CASILWQEPNTGELFF.

DNA of the CDR3: TGTGCCAGCAGCTTGAGTCTCAGCTCTGGAAACACCATATATTTT. Its translation is CASSLSLSSGNTIYF. The chain links TRBV5-6 to TRBJ1-3, with unresolved D. V lost 1 base and J lost 0, with 8 bases in between. Germline V gives CDR1 SGHDT, CDR2 YYEEEE. The CDR3 runs to 15 residues.

The rearrangement links TRBV7-2 to TRBJ2-7; D is unclear. The CDR3 consists of 13 residues. Per germline, CDR1 SGHTA and CDR2 FQGNSA. V lost 2 bases and J 2 bases, leaving 7 bases between the germline ends. CDR3 sequence: CASSLSSTYEQYF. The DNA for the CDR3 is TGTGCCAGCAGCTTATCCAGTACCTACGAGCAGTACTTC.

The rearrangement links TRBV5-1 to TRBJ1-2; no clear D. This CDR3 contains 11 residues. Germline V lookup: CDR1 SGHRS, CDR2 YFSETQ. Trimming took 7 bases from V and 6 from J, leaving 10 bases between them. The CDR3 sequence is CASYAEDGYTF. The CDR3 DNA follows: TGCGCCAGCTACGCCGAGGATGGCTACACCTTC.

This clone was counted a few times. CDR3 region: CASSVQKDRLEETQYF. Written as DNA, the CDR3 is TGTGCCAGCAGTGTTCAGAAGGACAGACTCGAAGAGACCCAGTACTTC. V and J are TRBV6-1 and TRBJ2-5; tentative D call: TRBD1 (6 bases). Trimming stripped 4 bases from V and 3 bases from J, with 18 bases between. CDR1 MNHNS and CDR2 SASEGT come from the germline V gene. The CDR3 length is 16 residues.

The rearrangement joins TRBV28 to TRBJ1-6; no firm D call. The CDR3 loop spans 14 amino acids. V was shortened by 3 bases and J by 8 bases, with 11 bases between the two germline ends. Germline V CDR1 and CDR2: MDHEN, SYDVKM. The CDR3 protein is CASSFRGGDSPLHF. The CDR3 DNA reads as TGTGCCAGCAGTTTTCGTGGCGGTGATTCACCCCTCCACTTT. Looking up the rest from reference TRBV28 and TRBJ1-6 gives the full variable domain: DVKVTQSSRYLVKRTGEKVFLECVQDMDHENMFWYRQDPGLGLRLIYFSYDVKMKEKGDIPEGYSVSREKKERFSLILESASTNQTSMYLCASSFRGGDSPLHFGNGTRLTVT.

The rearrangement joins TRBV28 to TRBJ1-2; tentatively, D is TRBD1 (5 bases). The CDR3 runs 16 residues. Germline CDR1 reads MDHEN; CDR2 reads SYDVKM. Trimming pared 3 bases from V and 7 bases from J, leaving 21 bases between. The CDR3 bases are TGTGCCAGCAGTTTTGTGGATTGGGGCCGTTCAGTTGGCTACACCTTC. Translating gives CASSFVDWGRSVGYTF.

The CDR3 region is CASSRDRGGFQPQHF. CDR3 coding DNA: TGTGCCAGCAGTAGAGACAGGGGAGGATTTCAGCCCCAGCATTTT. The rearrangement uses TRBV27 and TRBJ1-5; 8 nucleotides align to TRBD1. The CDR3 has 15 residues. The V and J ends lost 5 bases and 6 bases, in that order; junction bases with no gene match: 9. Germline V gene data show CDR1 as MNHEY and CDR2 as SMNVEV (reference sequence).

The rearrangement links TRBV7-9 to TRBJ2-3; a possible D gene is TRBD1 (5 bases). The germline CDR1 and CDR2 sequences are SEHNR and FQNEAQ (reference sequence). Deletions cut 0 bases from V and 0 bases from J, with 7 bases between. The CDR3 has 15 amino acids. The CDR3 protein is CASSLATGSTDTQYF. The CDR3 nucleotides read TGTGCCAGCAGCTTAGCCACAGGCAGCACAGATACGCAGTATTTT.

The genes are TRBV5-1 and TRBJ2-1; the D is unclear. The CDR3 has 15 residues. The germline CDR1 and CDR2 sequences are SGHRS and YFSETQ. V dropped 0 bases and J dropped 4 bases, with 11 bases sitting between them. The CDR3 loop reads CASSLEERPYNEQFF. DNA of the CDR3: TGCGCCAGCAGCTTGGAGGAGCGACCGTACAATGAGCAGTTCTTC. Filled out from reference TRBV5-1 and TRBJ2-1, the complete variable domain reads KAGVTQTPRYLIKTRGQQVTLSCSPISGHRSVSWYQQTPGQGLQFLFEYFSETQRNKGNFPGRFSGRQFSNSRSEMNVSTLELGDSALYLCASSLEERPYNEQFFGPGTRLTVL.

This rearrangement joins TRBV21-1 to TRBJ1-5; TRBD1, the table's D call, was not compared with the DNA. TRBV21-1 constitutes a pseudogene. The length of the CDR3 is 14 residues. The CDR3 is CASSKAGGNQPQHF. CDR3 nucleotides: TGTGCCAGCAGCAAAGCAGGGGGCAATCAGCCCCAGCATTTT.

The CDR3 nucleotides are TGTGCCACCAGCAGAAGAGGTACCAATCAGCCCCAGCATTTT. Residues: CATSRRGTNQPQHF. V gene TRBV15 combines with J gene TRBJ1-5; D remains ambiguous. V was clipped by 2 bases and J by 3 bases, with 8 bases between them. The CDR3 is made up of 14 amino acids. Germline CDR1 and CDR2: LNHNV and YYDKDF (reference sequence).